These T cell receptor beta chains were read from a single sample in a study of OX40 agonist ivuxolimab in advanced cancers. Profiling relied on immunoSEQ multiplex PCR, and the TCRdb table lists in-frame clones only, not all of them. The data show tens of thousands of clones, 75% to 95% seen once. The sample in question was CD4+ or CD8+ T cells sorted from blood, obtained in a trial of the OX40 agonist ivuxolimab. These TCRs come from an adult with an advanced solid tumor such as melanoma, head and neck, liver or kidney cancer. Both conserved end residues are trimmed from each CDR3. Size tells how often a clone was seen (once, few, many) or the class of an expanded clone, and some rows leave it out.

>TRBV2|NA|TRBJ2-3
ASSEVLAGAGDTQY
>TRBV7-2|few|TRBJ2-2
ASSFSGGTGELF
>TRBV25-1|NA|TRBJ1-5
ASSEWGGGSNQPQH
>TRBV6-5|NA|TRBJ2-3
ASSYGAGLRTDTQY
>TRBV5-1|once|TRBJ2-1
ASSRGTGDNEQF
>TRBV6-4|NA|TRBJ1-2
ASSDFYGYT
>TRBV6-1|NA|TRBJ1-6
ASRKGLEPISPLH
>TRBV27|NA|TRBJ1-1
ASSTYGTGGQEAF
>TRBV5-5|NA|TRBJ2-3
ASSLERDTQY
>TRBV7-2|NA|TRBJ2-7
ASSPGTPLEQY
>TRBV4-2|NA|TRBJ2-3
ASSQVAGGTDTQY
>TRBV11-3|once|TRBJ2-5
ASTSHRGGETQY
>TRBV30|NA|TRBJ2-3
AWSVDGLTDTQY
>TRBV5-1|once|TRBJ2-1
ASSLPSVSYNEQF
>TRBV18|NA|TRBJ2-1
ASSRGTSGSFQDEQF
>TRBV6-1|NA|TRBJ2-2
ASSEIRLRELF
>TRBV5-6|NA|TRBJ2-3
ASSSTGADTQY
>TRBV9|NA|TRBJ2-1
ASSVAGRGNYNEQF
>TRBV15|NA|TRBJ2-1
ATSRGRTSGDNEQF
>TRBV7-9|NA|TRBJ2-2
ASSYPGQLNTGELF
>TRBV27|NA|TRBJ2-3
ASSLLGSQDTQY
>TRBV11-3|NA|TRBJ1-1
ASSLPRGTGNTEAF
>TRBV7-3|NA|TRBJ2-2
ASSLGPIRRTGELF
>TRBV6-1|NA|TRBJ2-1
ASSDRAPIINEQF
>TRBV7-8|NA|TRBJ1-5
ASSLAHSNQPQH
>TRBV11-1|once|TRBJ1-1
ASSRGQVLNTEAF
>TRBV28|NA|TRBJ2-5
ASTASGPETQY
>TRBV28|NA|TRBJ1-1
ASSETGVGRAF
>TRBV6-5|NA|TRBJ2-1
ASSAQGQGEQF
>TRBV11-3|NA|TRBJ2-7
ASSLGFHEQY
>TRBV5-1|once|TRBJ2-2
ASSASDVYTGELF
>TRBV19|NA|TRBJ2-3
ATWGGPDGNTDTQY
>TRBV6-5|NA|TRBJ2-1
ASSYRGATYNEQF
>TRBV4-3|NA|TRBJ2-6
ASSQEAPWGWGANVLT
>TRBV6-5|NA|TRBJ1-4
ASSPGRGGEKLF
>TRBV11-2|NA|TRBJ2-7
ASSLDRGVSYEQY
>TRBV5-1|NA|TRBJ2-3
ASAGVSTDTQY
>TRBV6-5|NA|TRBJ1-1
ASSPRGFQNTEAF
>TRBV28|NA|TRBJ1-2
ASSLSGGTGANYGYT
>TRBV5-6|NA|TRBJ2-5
ASSPSLAGGAAETQY
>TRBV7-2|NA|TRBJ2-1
ASSLGGQLGMF
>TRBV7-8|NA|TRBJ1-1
ASSLGRTEAF
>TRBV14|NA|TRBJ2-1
ASSQGQIYNEQF